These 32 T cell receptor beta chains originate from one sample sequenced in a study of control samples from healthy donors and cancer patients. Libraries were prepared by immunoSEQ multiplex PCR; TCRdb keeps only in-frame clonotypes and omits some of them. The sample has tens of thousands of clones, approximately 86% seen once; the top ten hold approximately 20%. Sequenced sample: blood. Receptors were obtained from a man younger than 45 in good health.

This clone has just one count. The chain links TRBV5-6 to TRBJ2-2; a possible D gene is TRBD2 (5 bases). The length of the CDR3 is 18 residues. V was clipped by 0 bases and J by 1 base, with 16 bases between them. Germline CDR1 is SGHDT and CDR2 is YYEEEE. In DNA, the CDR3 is TGTGCCAGCAGCTTGGGGGGTTTCGTCGGGGTGAACACCGGGGAGCTGTTTTTT. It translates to CASSLGGFVGVNTGELFF.

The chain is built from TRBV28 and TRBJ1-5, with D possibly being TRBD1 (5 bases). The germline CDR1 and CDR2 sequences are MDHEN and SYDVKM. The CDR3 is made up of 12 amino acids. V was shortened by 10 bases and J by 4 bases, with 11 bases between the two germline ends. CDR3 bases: TGTGCCACCACGAGGGGAAATCAGCCCCAGCATTTT. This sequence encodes CATTRGNQPQHF.

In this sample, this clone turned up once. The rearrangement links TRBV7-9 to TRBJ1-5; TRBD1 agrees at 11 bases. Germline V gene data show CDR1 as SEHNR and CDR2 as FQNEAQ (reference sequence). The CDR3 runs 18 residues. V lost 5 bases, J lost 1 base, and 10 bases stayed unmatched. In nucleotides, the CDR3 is TGTGCCAGCAGCCTGGGACAGGGGGAATTACTCAGCAATCAGCCCCAGCATTTT. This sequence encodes CASSLGQGELLSNQPQHF.

CDR3 DNA: TGTGCCAGCAGTTCTCAAGTGAACACTGAAGCTTTCTTT. Translation gives CASSSQVNTEAFF. V and J are TRBV27 and TRBJ1-1; D is unresolved. The germline V and J ends were trimmed by 4 bases and 0 bases, with 6 bases remaining between them. The length of the CDR3 is 13 residues. Per germline, CDR1 MNHEY and CDR2 SMNVEV (reference sequence).

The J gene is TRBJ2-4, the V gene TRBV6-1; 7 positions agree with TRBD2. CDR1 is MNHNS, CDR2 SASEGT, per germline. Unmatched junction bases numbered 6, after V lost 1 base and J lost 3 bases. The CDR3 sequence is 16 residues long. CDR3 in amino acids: CASSEGWGGGKNIQYF. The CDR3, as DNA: TGTGCCAGCAGTGAAGGGTGGGGCGGGGGCAAAAACATTCAGTACTTC.

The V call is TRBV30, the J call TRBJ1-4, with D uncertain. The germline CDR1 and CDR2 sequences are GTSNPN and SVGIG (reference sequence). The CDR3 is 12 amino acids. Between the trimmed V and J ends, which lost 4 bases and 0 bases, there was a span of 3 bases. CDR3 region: CAWTSTNEKLFF. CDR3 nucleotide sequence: TGTGCCTGGACATCAACTAATGAAAAACTGTTTTTT.

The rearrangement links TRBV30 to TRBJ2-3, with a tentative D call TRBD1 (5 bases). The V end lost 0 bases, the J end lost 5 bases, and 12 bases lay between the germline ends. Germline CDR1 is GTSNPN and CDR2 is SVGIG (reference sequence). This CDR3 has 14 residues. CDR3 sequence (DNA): TGTGCCTGGAGTGTTGCCAGGGTTATAGATACGCAGTATTTT. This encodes CAWSVARVIDTQYF. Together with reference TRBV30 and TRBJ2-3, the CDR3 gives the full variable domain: SQTIHQWPATLVQPVGSPLSLECTVEGTSNPNLYWYRQAAGRGLQLLFYSVGIGQISSEVPQNLSASRPQDRQFILSSKKLLLSDSGFYLCAWSVARVIDTQYFGPGTRLTVL.

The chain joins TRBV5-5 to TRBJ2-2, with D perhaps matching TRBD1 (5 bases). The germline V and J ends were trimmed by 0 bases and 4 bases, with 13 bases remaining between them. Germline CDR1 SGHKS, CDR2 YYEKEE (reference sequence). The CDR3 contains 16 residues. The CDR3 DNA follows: TGTGCCAGCAGCTTGGGCCAGGGCCGGGCCACCGGGGAGCTGTTTTTT. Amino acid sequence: CASSLGQGRATGELFF.

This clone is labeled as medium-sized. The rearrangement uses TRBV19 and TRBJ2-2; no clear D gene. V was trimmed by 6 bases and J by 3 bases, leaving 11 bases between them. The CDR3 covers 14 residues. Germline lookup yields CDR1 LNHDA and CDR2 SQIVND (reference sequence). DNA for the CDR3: TGTGCCAGTAGAAGGGTGGAGTACACCGGGGAGCTGTTTTTT. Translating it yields CASRRVEYTGELFF.

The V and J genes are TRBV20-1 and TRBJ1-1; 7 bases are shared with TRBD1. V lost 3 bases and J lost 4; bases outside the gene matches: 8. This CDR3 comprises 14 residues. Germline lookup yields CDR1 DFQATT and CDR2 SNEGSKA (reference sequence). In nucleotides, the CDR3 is TGCAGTGCTAGTGTGACAGGGCCCGGCACTGAAGCTTTCTTT. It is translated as CSASVTGPGTEAFF.

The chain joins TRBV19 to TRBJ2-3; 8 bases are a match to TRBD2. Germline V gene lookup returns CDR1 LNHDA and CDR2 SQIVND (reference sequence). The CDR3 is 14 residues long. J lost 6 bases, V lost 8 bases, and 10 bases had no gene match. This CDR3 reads CASGLAGSSDTQYF. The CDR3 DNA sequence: TGTGCCAGTGGGTTAGCGGGGTCTTCGGATACGCAGTATTTT.

CDR3 sequence (DNA): TGTGCCAGCAGCCTGACTAGCGGGGGCCTTTCCTACAATGAGCAGTTCTTC. It yields the protein CASSLTSGGLSYNEQFF. The V gene is TRBV7-9, the J gene TRBJ2-1, with 12 bases identical to TRBD2. CDR3 length: 17 amino acids. Trimming cost V 5 bases and J 1 base; bases outside gene matches: 6. Germline CDR1 is SEHNR and CDR2 is FQNEAQ (reference sequence).

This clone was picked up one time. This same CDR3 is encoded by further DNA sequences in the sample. In DNA, the CDR3 is TGTGCCAGCAGCTTAGGGGGGGCGGGGGGGACCACAGATACGCAGTATTTT. Its protein product is CASSLGGAGGTTDTQYF. V is TRBV7-6 and J is TRBJ2-3; 9 positions match TRBD2. Per germline, CDR1 SGHVS and CDR2 FNYEAQ. The CDR3 loop spans 17 amino acids. J gave up 2 bases and V 1 base, and 7 bases lay outside the gene matches.

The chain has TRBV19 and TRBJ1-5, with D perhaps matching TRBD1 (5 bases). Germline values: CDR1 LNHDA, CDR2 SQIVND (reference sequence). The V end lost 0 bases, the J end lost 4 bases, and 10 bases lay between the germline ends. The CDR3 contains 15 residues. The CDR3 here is CASSIESRVNQPQHF. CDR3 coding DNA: TGTGCCAGTAGTATAGAGAGCAGGGTGAATCAGCCCCAGCATTTT.

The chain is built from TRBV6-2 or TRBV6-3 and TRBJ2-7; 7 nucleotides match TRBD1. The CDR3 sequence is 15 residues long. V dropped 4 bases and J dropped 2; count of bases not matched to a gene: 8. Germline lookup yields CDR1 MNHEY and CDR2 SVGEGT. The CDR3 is CASSSRDSGAYEQYF. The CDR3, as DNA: TGTGCCAGCAGTTCCCGGGACAGTGGAGCCTACGAGCAGTACTTC.

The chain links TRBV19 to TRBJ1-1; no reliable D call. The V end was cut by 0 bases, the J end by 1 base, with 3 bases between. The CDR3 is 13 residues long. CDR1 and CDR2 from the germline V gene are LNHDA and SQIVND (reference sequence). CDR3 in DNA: TGTGCCAGTAGTATAGATCGGAACACTGAAGCTTTCTTT. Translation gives CASSIDRNTEAFF.

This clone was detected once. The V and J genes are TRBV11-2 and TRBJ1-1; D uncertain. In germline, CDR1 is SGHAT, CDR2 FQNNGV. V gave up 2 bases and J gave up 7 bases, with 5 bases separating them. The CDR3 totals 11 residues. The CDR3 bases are TGTGCCAGCAGCTTACAATTTGAAGCTTTCTTT. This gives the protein CASSLQFEAFF.

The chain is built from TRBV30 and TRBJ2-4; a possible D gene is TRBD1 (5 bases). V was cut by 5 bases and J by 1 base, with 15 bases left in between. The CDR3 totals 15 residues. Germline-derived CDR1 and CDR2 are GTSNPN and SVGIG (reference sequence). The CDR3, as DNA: TGTGCCTGGGGCTCCCAGGGTACGGCCAAAAACATTCAGTACTTC. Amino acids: CAWGSQGTAKNIQYF.

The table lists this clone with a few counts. The CDR3 coding sequence is TGTGCCACCAGCAGAGGGGACGGCTACGAGCAGTACTTC. Translation gives CATSRGDGYEQYF. The chain carries TRBV15 and TRBJ2-7; D is tentatively TRBD1 or TRBD2 (5 bases each). The CDR3 totals 13 residues. Germline CDR1 is LNHNV and CDR2 is YYDKDF (reference sequence). V lost 1 base and J 3 bases, leaving 7 bases between the germline ends.

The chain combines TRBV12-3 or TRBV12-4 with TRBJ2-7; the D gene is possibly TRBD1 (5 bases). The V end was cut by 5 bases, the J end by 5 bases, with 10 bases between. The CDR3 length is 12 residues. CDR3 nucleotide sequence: TGTGCCAGCAGTCGACAGTATAACGAGCAGTACTTC. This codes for CASSRQYNEQYF.

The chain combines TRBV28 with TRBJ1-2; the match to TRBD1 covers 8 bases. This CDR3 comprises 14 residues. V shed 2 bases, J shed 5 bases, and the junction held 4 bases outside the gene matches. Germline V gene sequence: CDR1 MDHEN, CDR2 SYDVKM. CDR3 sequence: CASSLGRQGYGYTF. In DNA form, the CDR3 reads TGTGCCAGCAGTTTAGGTCGACAGGGGTATGGCTACACCTTC.

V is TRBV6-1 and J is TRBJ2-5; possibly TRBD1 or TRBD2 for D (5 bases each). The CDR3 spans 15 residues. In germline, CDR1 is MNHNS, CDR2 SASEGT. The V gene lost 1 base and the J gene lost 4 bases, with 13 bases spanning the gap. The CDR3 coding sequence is TGTGCCAGCAGTGAAGATAGGTCGAGGGGAGAGACCCAGTACTTC. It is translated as CASSEDRSRGETQYF.

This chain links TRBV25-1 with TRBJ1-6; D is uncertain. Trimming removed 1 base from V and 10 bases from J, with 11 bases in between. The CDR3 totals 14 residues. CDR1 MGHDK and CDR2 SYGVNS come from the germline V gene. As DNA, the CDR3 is TGTGCCAGCAGTGAATCCCCCCAGGCGTCACCCCTCCACTTT. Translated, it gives CASSESPQASPLHF.

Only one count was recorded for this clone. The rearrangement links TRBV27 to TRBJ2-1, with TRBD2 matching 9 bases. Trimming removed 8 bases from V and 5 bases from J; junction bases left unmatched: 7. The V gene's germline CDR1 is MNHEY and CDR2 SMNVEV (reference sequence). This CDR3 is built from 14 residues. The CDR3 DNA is TGTGCCAGCCAGGGACTAGCAGTGAACAATGAGCAGTTCTTC. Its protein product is CASQGLAVNNEQFF.

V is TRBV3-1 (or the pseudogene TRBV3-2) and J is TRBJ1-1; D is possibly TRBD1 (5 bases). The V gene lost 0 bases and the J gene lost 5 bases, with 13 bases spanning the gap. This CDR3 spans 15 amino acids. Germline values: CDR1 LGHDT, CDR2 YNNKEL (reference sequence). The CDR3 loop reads CASSQESRGVTEAFF. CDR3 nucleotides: TGTGCCAGCAGCCAAGAATCTAGGGGTGTTACTGAAGCTTTCTTT.

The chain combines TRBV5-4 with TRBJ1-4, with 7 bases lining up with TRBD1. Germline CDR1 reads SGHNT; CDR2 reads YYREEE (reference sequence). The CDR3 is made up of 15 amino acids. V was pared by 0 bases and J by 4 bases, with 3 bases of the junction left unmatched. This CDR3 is CASSLDGTDNEKLFF. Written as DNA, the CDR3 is TGTGCCAGCAGCTTGGACGGGACAGATAATGAAAAACTGTTTTTT.

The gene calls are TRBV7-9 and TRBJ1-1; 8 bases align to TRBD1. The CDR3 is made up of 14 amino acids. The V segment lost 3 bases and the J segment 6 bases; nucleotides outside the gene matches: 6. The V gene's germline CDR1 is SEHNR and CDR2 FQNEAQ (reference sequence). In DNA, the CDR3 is TGTGCCAGCAGCTTTGTGCAGGGGGCGTCTGAAGCTTTCTTT. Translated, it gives CASSFVQGASEAFF.

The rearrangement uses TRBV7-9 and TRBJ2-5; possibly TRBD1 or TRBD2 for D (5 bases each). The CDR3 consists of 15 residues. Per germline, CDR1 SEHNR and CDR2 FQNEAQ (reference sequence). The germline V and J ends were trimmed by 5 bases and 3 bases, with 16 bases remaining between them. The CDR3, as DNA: TGTGCCAGCAGCCCCGGTTTGGGACGAGAAGAGACCCAGTACTTC. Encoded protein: CASSPGLGREETQYF.

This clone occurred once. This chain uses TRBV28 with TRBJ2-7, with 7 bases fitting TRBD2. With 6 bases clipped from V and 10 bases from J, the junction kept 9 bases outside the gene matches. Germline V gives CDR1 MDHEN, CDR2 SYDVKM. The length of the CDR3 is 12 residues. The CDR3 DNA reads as TGTGCCAGCAGATCTCTAGCGGACGCTCAGTACTTC. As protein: CASRSLADAQYF.

The CDR3 nucleotides are TGTGCCTGGAGCCCCCCCGGAGGGGGCCGTCAGCCCCAGCATTTT. Its protein is CAWSPPGGGRQPQHF. The genes are TRBV30 and TRBJ1-5, with 7 bases matching TRBD1. Trimming removed 3 bases from V and 6 bases from J; junction bases left unmatched: 11. Looked up from germline, CDR1 is GTSNPN and CDR2 is SVGIG (reference sequence). The CDR3 totals 15 residues.

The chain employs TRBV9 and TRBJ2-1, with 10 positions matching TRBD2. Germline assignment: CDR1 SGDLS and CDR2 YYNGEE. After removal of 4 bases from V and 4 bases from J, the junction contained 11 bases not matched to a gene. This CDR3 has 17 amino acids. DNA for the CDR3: TGTGCCAGCAGCAACCCGAATAGCGGGGGGCGATACAATGAGCAGTTCTTC. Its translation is CASSNPNSGGRYNEQFF. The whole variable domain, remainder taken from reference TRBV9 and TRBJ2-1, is DSGVTQTPKHLITATGQRVTLRCSPRSGDLSVYWYQQSLDQGLQFLIQYYNGEERAKGNILERFSAQQFPDLHSELNLSSLELGDSALYFCASSNPNSGGRYNEQFFGPGTRLTVL.

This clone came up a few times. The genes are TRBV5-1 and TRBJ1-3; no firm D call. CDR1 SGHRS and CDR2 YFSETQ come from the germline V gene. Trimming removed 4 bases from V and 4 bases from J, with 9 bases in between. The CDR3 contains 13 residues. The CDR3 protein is CASSSGGGNTIYF. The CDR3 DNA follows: TGCGCCAGCAGCAGTGGAGGGGGAAACACCATATATTTT.